The sequence of this T cell receptor beta chain was determined in a study of T-cell memory formation after mild COVID-19. Libraries for TCRalpha and TCRbeta carried sample barcodes and unique molecular identifiers via 5'RACE. TCRdb independently ran MiXCR on the 5' RACE reads; one entry per CDR3 protein. Of 300,000 to 400,000 distinct CDR3 sequences in the sample, around 28% were seen once. This TCR came from an adult woman who had mild COVID-19 (a few samples of this study predate the infection). Cell type and time point are not known. The sequencing input was PBMCs or a T cell subset sorted from them (not recorded which).

The CDR3 reads CASLGETQYF. DNA of the CDR3: TGTGCCAGTTTGGGGGAGACCCAGTACTTC. The chain is built from TRBV19 and TRBJ2-5; D is unresolved. The CDR3 sequence is 10 residues long. Between the trimmed V and J ends, which lost 8 bases and 5 bases, there was a span of 6 bases. The germline V gene encodes CDR1 LNHDA and CDR2 SQIVND (reference sequence). Supplemented by reference TRBV19 and TRBJ2-5, the full variable domain reads DGGITQSPKYLFRKEGQNVTLSCEQNLNHDAMYWYRQDPGQGLRLIYYSQIVNDFQKGDIAEGYSVSREKKESFPLTVTSAQKNPTAFYLCASLGETQYFGPGTRLLVL.